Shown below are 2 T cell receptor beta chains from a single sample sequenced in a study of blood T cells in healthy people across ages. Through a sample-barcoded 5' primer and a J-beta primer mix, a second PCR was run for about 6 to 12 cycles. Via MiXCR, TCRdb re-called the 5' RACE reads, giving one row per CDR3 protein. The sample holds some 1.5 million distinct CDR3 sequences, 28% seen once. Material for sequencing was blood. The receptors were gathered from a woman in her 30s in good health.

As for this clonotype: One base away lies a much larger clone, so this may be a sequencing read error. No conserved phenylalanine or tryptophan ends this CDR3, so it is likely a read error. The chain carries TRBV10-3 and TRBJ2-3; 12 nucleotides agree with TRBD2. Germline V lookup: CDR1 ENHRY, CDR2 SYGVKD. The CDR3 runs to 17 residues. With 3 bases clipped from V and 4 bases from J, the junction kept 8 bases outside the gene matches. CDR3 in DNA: TGTGCCATCAGTGACCCCGGACTAGCGGGATCATCAGATACGCAGTATTTG. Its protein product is CAISDPGLAGSSDTQYL.

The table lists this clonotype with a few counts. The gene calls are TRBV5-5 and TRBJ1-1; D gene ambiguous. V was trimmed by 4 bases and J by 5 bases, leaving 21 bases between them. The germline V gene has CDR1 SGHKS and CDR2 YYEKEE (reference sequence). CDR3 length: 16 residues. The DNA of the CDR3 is TGTGCCAGCAGCCGGGGTAATGGTTGGTTGAGAACTGAAGCTTTCTTT. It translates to CASSRGNGWLRTEAFF.